A single sample is the source of the 12 T cell receptor beta chains below, sequenced in a study of T cells in women clearing cervical HPV infection. Produced via immunoSEQ multiplex PCR; TCRdb's table is partial and in-frame only. With some 41,000 clones in the sample, the ten largest clones hold 7% to 9.5%. The sample taken for sequencing was blood buffy coat. These receptors came from a woman aged 18 to 75 with a cervical HPV16 infection that either progressed to CIN3+ or cleared (not recorded which).

About this clone itself: The read terminates 3 residues ahead of where the CDR3 ends, so the germline J gene completes it. The rearrangement links TRBV7-2 to TRBJ2-1; the D gene is possibly TRBD2 (6 bases). This CDR3 contains 15 residues. Trimming pared 4 bases from V and 6 bases from J, leaving 16 bases between. From germline, CDR1 is SGHTA and CDR2 FQGNSA. The CDR3 is CASSSTGTHRNEQFF. CDR3 bases read: TGTGCCAGCAGCTCAACCGGGACTCACCGCAATGAG. The full variable domain, in which reference TRBV7-2 and TRBJ2-1 provide the parts outside the CDR3, is GAGVSQSPSNKVTEKGKDVELRCDPISGHTALYWYRQSLGQGLEFLIYFQGNSAPDKSGLPSDRFSAERTGGSVSTLTIQRTQQEDSAVYLCASSSTGTHRNEQFFGPGTRLTVL.

To note about this clone: From the germline J gene comes the end of the CDR3, since the read stops 3 residues before it. The chain carries TRBV6-4 and TRBJ2-2; D uncertain. Germline V gene lookup returns CDR1 MRHNA and CDR2 SNTAGT. The germline V and J ends were trimmed by 0 bases and 4 bases, with 15 bases remaining between them. The CDR3 is 17 amino acids. CDR3 bases read: TGTGCCAGCAGTGACTCATTGGGTGGGCTGGGCACCGGGGAG. Translation gives CASSDSLGGLGTGE. The whole CDR3 reads CASSDSLGGLGTGELFF.

Details on this clone: The read finishes 3 residues shy of the CDR3 end, and the germline J gene is used to complete it. This chain joins TRBV19 and TRBJ1-5, with D possibly TRBD1 on 5 matching bases. CDR3 length equals 15 residues. The V end lost 6 bases, the J end lost 8 bases, and 20 bases lay between the germline ends. CDR1 and CDR2 (germline): LNHDA, SQIVND (reference sequence). The CDR3 sequence: CASSRGGYLTEPQHF. CDR3 bases read: TGTGCCAGTAGCCGGGGGGGGTACCTGACGGAGCCC.

About this clone: The CDR3 is cut off 3 residues early in the read; its end comes from the germline J gene. Other DNA sequences in the sample encode the same CDR3. This chain links TRBV28 with TRBJ1-5, with a possible D match to TRBD1 (5 bases). Germline V gives CDR1 MDHEN, CDR2 SYDVKM. This CDR3 has 14 amino acids. With 2 bases removed from V and 7 bases from J, the gap between germline ends came to 12 bases. The CDR3 sequence is CASSLDQGGQPQHF. CDR3 bases read: TGTGCCAGCAGTTTAGATCAGGGAGGCCAGCCC.

As regards this clone: The missing CDR3 end, 3 residues past where the read stops, is filled in from the germline J gene. The chain joins TRBV30 to TRBJ1-1; D gene ambiguous. The CDR3 runs to 13 residues. Trimming stripped 3 bases from V and 4 bases from J, with 12 bases between. CDR1 and CDR2 (germline): GTSNPN, SVGIG (reference sequence). The CDR3 is CAWRVSGGTEAFF. CDR3 DNA (partial): TGTGCCTGGAGGGTATCCGGTGGCACTGAA.

On this clone: Read coverage stops 3 residues before the CDR3 terminus; the germline J gene supplies the remainder. The chain joins TRBV20-1 to TRBJ1-5, with a weak D call TRBD1 (6 bases). Germline-derived CDR1 and CDR2 are DFQATT and SNEGSKA (reference sequence). Trimming left V 1 base short and J 3 bases short, with 10 bases between. CDR3 length equals 14 residues. The CDR3: CSARVGDNNQPQHF. The DNA read from the CDR3 is TGCAGTGCTAGAGTAGGGGACAACAATCAGCCC.

Comment on this clone: The CDR3 is cut off 3 residues early in the read; its end comes from the germline J gene. This sequence joins TRBV28 and TRBJ1-1; a weak D match, TRBD1 (5 bases). Germline assignment: CDR1 MDHEN and CDR2 SYDVKM. The CDR3 runs 14 residues. The DNA read from the CDR3 is TGTGCCAGCAGTATACCCCCCCGGGGGGGGGAA. It is translated as CASSIPPRGGE. The whole CDR3 reads CASSIPPRGGEAFF.

To note about this clone: The observed sequence ends 3 residues before the CDR3 terminus, with the missing tail filled in from the germline J gene. J is TRBJ1-5 and V is TRBV19; the D is unclear. This CDR3 contains 14 residues. V lost 3 bases and J lost 5, with 11 bases in between. CDR1 and CDR2 from the germline V gene are LNHDA and SQIVND (reference sequence). The sequenced CDR3 bases are TGTGCCAGTAGTATGGAGGGTCGAGATCAGCCC. Protein product: CASSMEGRDQP. Given in full, the CDR3 is CASSMEGRDQPQHF.

Concerning this clone: The read terminates 3 residues before the CDR3 end, so the remaining end is supplied by the germline J gene. V gene TRBV29-1 combines with J gene TRBJ1-2, with 9 positions matching TRBD1. CDR3 size: 13 residues. Germline trimming cut 4 bases from V and 3 bases from J; bases unmatched to any gene: 3. Germline CDR1 reads SQVTM; CDR2 reads ANQGSEA. The CDR3 protein is CSVAQGADYGYTF. The DNA read from the CDR3 is TGCAGCGTTGCACAGGGGGCGGACTATGGC.

A word on this clone: The read stops 3 residues short of the end of the CDR3; the missing end is completed from the germline J gene. This rearrangement joins TRBV5-1 to TRBJ2-1; 8 nucleotides align to TRBD2. The CDR3 consists of 13 residues. The V gene's germline CDR1 is SGHRS and CDR2 YFSETQ. The J segment lost 8 bases and the V segment lost 1 base, leaving 2 bases of the junction unmatched. The CDR3 DNA, read in part, is TGCGCCAGCAGCTTGTCCGGGGGGGATGAG. This encodes CASSLSGGDE. In full, the CDR3 is CASSLSGGDEQFF.

The sequenced part of the CDR3 DNA is TGTGCCAGCTCACGAGACGGACTCTCCTACGAG. It translates to CASSRDGLSYE. The complete CDR3 sequence is CASSRDGLSYEQYF. The V gene is TRBV18, the J gene TRBJ2-7; possible D gene TRBD2, 5 bases. Read coverage stops 3 residues before the CDR3 terminus; the germline J gene supplies the remainder. The CDR3 has 14 residues. Trimming took off 4 bases at V and 0 bases at J, with 10 bases between the two ends. Germline CDR1 reads KGHSH; CDR2 reads LQKENI.

A note on this clone: The DNA ends 3 residues before the CDR3 does, and the rest of the CDR3 is filled in from the germline J gene. This chain links TRBV5-1 with TRBJ2-1, with no clear D. This CDR3 region has 15 residues. Between the trimmed V and J ends, which lost 2 bases and 0 bases, there was a span of 9 bases. Germline V gives CDR1 SGHRS, CDR2 YFSETQ. The sequenced CDR3 bases are TGCGCCAGCAGCTTAAACACCCTCTCCTACAATGAG. Translated, it gives CASSLNTLSYNE. The entire CDR3 protein is CASSLNTLSYNEQFF. The whole variable domain, remainder taken from reference TRBV5-1 and TRBJ2-1, is KAGVTQTPRYLIKTRGQQVTLSCSPISGHRSVSWYQQTPGQGLQFLFEYFSETQRNKGNFPGRFSGRQFSNSRSEMNVSTLELGDSALYLCASSLNTLSYNEQFFGPGTRLTVL.